The source of this TCR beta chain is a study of T cell responses to AZD1222 COVID-19 vaccine. Produced via immunoSEQ multiplex PCR; TCRdb's table is partial and in-frame only. Here the sample spans some 130,000 clones, 80% to 95% being singletons. Germline V gene data show CDR1 as MNHEY and CDR2 as SVGEGT. This CDR3 region has 15 residues. With V trimmed by 6 bases and J by 2 bases, 2 bases remained unmatched. This TCR was recovered from an adult who received the AZD1222 COVID-19 vaccine. This sequence joins TRBV6-2 or TRBV6-3 and TRBJ2-1, with 12 nucleotides matching TRBD2. Sequenced material: peripheral blood, taken 28 days after the second AZD1222 dose. The CDR3 is CASSWTSGTYNEQFF. CDR3 bases: TGTGCCAGCAGCTGGACTAGCGGGACCTACAATGAGCAGTTCTTC.